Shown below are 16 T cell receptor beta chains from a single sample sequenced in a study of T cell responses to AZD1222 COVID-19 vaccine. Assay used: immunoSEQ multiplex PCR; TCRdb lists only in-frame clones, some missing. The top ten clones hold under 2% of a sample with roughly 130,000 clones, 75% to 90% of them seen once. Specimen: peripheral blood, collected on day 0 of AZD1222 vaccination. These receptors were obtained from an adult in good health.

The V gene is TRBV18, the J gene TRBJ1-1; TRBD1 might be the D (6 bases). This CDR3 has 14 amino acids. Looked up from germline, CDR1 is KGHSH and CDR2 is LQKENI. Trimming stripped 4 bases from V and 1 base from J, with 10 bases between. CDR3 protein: CASSLRDKNTEAFF. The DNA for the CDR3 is TGTGCCAGCTCACTAAGGGACAAGAACACTGAAGCTTTCTTT.

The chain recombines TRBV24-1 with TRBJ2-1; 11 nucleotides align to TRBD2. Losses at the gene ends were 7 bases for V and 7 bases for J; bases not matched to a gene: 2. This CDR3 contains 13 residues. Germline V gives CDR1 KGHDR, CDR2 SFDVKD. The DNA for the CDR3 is TGTGCCACCAGAACTAGCGGGAGTAATGAGCAGTTCTTC. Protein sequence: CATRTSGSNEQFF.

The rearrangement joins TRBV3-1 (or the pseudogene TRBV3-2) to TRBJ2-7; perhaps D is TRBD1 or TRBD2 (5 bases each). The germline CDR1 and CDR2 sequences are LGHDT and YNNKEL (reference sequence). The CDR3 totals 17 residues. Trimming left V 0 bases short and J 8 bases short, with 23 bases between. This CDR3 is CASSQENKDILGSKQYF. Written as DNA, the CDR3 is TGTGCCAGCAGCCAAGAAAATAAGGACATTTTAGGGAGCAAGCAGTACTTC.

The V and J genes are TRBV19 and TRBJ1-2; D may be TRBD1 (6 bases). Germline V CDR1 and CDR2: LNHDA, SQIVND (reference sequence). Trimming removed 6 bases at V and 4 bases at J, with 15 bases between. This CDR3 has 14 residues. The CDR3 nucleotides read TGTGCCAGTAGGGACGACAGGACCCTCTATGGCTACACCTTC. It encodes CASRDDRTLYGYTF.

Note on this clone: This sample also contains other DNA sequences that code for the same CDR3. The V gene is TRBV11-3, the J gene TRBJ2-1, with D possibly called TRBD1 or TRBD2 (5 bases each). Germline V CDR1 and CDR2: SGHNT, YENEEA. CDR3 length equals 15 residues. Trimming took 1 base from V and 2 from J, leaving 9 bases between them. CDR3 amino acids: CASSLAQGPYNEQFF. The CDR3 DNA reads TGTGCCAGCAGCTTAGCGCAGGGACCCTACAATGAGCAGTTCTTC.

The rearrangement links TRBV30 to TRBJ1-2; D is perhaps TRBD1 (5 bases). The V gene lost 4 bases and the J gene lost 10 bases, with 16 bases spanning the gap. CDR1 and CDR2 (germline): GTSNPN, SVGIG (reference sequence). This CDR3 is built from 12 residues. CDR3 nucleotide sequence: TGTGCCTGGAAAAGGTGGGGCGACGACTACACCTTC. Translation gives CAWKRWGDDYTF.

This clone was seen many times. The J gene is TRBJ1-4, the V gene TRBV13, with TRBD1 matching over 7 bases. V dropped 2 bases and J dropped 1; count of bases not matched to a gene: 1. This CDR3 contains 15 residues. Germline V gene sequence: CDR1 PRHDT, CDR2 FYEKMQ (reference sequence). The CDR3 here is CASSLTGVTNEKLFF. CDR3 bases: TGTGCCAGCAGCTTAACAGGGGTAACTAATGAAAAACTGTTTTTT.

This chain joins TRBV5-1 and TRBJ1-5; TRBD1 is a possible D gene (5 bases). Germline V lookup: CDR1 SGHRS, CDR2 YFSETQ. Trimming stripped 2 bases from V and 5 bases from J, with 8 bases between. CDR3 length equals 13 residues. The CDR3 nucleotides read TGCGCCAGCAGCTTCGGGGACCATCAGCCCCAGCATTTT. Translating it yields CASSFGDHQPQHF.

The CDR3 bases are TGTGCCAGCAGCAAAGGGGGACAGGGGAGCTACGAGCAGTACTTC. This encodes CASSKGGQGSYEQYF. The chain has TRBV2 and TRBJ2-7; TRBD1 matches at 10 bases. There are 15 residues in the CDR3. CDR1 is SNHLY and CDR2 is FYNNEI in the germline V gene. J was trimmed by 3 bases and V by 6 bases; bases with no gene match: 8. The variable domain in full, with the rest retrieved from reference TRBV2 and TRBJ2-7, is EPEVTQTPSHQVTQMGQEVILRCVPISNHLYFYWYRQILGQKVEFLVSFYNNEISEKSEIFDDQFSVERPDGSNFTLKIRSTKLEDSAMYFCASSKGGQGSYEQYFGPGTRLTVT.

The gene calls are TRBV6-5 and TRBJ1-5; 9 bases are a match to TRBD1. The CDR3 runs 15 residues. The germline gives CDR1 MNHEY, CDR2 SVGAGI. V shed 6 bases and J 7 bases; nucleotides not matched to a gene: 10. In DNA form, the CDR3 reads TGTGCCAGCAGAGCGACCGGGACAGGGTACCAGCCCCAGCATTTT. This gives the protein CASRATGTGYQPQHF.

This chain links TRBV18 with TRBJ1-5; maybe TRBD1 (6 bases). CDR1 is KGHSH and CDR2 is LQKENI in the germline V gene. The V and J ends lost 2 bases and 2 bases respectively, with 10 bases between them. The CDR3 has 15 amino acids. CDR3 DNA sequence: TGTGCCAGCTCACCAGTAGGGGGGGGCAATCAGCCCCAGCATTTT. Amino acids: CASSPVGGGNQPQHF. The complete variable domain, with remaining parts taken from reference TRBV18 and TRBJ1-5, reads NAGVMQNPRHLVRRRGQEARLRCSPMKGHSHVYWYRQLPEEGLKFMVYLQKENIIDESGMPKERFSAEFPKEGPSILRIQQVVRGDSAAYFCASSPVGGGNQPQHFGDGTRLSIL.

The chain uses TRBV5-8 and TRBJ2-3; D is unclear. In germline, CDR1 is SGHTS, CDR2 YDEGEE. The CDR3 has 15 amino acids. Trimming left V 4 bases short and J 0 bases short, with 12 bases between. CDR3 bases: TGTGCCAGCAGCCATCCCCCAACAAGCACAGATACGCAGTATTTT. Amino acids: CASSHPPTSTDTQYF.

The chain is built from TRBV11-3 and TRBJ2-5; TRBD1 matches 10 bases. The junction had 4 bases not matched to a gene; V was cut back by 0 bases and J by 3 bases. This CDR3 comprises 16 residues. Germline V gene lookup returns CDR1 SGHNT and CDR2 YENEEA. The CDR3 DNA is TGTGCCAGCAGCTTAGAGCCTGGGACAGGGGAAGAGACCCAGTACTTC. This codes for CASSLEPGTGEETQYF.

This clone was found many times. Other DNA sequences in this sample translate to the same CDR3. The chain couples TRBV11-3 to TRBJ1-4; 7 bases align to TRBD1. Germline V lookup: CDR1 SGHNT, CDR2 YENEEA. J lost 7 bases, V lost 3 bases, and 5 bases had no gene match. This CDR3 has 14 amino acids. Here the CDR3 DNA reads TGTGCCAGCAGCTTCCGACAGGGAGGTGAAAAACTGTTTTTT. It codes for CASSFRQGGEKLFF.

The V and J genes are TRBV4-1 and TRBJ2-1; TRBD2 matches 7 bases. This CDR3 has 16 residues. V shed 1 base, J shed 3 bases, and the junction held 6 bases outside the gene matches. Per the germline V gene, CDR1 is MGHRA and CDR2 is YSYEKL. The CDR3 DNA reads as TGCGCCAGCAGCCAAGTATTCCAGCGGGACTACAATGAGCAGTTCTTC. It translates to CASSQVFQRDYNEQFF.

CDR3 sequence (DNA): TGTGCCAGCAGCGGCCGGGCACACCTCGAGGAGCAGTACTTC. Its translation: CASSGRAHLEEQYF. The chain uses TRBV5-4 and TRBJ2-7; D unclear. From germline, CDR1 is SGHNT and CDR2 YYREEE (reference sequence). Deletions cut 4 bases from V and 7 bases from J, with 18 bases between. The length of the CDR3 is 14 residues.